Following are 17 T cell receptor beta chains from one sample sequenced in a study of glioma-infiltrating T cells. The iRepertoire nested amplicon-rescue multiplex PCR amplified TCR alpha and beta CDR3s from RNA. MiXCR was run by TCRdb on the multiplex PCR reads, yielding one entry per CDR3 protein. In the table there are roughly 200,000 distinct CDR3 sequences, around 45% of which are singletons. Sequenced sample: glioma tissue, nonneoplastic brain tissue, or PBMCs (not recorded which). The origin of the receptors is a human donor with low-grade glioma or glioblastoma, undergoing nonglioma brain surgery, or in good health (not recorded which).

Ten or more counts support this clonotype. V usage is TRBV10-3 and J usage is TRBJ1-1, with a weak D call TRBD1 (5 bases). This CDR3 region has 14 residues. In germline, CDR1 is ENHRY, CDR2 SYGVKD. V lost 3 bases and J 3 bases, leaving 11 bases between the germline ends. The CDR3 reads CAISDPQGYTEAFF. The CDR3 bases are TGTGCCATCAGTGACCCCCAGGGCTACACTGAAGCTTTCTTT.

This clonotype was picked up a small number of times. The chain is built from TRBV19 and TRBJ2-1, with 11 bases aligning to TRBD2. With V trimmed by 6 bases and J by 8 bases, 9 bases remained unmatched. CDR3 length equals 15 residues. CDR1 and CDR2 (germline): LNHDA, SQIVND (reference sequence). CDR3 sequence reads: CASSWGSGRGYEQFF. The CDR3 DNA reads TGTGCCAGTAGCTGGGGTAGCGGGAGGGGGTATGAGCAGTTCTTC.

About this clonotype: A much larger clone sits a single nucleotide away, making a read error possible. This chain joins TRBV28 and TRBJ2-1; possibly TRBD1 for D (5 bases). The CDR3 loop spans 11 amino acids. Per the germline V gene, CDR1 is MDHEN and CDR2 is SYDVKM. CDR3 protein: CASSAGYEKFF. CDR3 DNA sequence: TGTGCCAGCTCGGCAGGGTATGAGAAGTTCTTC.

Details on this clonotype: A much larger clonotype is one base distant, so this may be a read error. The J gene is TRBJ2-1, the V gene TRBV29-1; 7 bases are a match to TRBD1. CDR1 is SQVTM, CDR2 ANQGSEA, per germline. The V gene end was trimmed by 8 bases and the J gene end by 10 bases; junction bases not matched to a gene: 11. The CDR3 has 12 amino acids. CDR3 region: CSTRQGDYEQFF. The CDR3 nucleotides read TGCAGCACCCGACAGGGCGACTACGAGCAGTTCTTC.

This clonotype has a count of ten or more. CDR3 region: CASSLRQHLNTEAFF. For the CDR3, the DNA is TGTGCCAGCAGCCTCAGACAGCATTTGAACACTGAAGCTTTCTTT. The chain couples TRBV14 to TRBJ1-1, with D possibly TRBD1 on 5 matching bases. The CDR3 runs 15 residues. Germline CDR1 reads SGHDN; CDR2 reads FVKESK. V lost 4 bases to trimming and J lost 0 bases, with 12 bases between them.

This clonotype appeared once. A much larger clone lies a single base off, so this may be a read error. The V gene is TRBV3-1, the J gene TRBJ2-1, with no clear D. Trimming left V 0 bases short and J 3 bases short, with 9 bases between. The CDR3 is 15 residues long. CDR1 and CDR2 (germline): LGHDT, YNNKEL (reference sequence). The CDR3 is CASSQEVVDYNEQFF. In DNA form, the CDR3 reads TGTGCCAGCAGCCAAGAGGTAGTGGACTACAATGAGCAGTTCTTC.

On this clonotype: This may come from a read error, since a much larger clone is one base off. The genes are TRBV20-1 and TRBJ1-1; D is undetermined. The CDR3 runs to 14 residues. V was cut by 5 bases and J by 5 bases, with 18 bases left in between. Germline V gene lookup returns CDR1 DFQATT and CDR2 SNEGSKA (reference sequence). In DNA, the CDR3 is TGCAGTGCTCTGGAAATCCAAAGGAAAACTGAAGCTTTCTTT. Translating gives CSALEIQRKTEAFF.

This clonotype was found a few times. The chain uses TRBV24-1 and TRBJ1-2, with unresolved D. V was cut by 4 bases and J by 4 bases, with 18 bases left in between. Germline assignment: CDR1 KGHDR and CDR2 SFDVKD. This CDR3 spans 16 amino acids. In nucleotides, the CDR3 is TGTGCCACCAGTGACCCAAAATCGACGAACCTCTATGGCTACACCTTC. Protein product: CATSDPKSTNLYGYTF.

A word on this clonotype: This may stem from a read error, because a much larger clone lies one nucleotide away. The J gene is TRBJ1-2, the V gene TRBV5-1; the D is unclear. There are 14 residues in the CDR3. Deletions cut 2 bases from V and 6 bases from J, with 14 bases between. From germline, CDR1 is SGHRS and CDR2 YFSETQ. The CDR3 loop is CASSFSRETDGYTF. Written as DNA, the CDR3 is TGCGCCAGCAGCTTTAGTCGGGAGACCGATGGCTACACCTTC.

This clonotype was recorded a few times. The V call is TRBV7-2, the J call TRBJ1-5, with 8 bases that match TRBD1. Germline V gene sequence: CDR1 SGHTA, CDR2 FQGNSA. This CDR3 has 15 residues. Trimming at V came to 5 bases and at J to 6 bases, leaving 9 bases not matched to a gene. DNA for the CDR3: TGTGCCAGCAGCCGTAAGACAGGGGTTGGTCAGCCCCAGCATTTT. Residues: CASSRKTGVGQPQHF.

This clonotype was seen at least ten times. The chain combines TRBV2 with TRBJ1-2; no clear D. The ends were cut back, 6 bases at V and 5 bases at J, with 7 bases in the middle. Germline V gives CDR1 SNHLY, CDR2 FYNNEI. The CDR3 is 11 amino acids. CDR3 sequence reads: CASSVQYGYTF. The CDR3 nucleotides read TGTGCCAGCAGCGTCCAGTATGGCTACACCTTC.

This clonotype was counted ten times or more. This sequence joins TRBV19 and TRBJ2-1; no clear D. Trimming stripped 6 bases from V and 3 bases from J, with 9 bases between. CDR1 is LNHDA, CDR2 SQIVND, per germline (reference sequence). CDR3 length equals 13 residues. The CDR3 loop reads CASRDLRYNEQFF. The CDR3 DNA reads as TGTGCCAGTAGAGACTTACGCTACAATGAGCAGTTCTTC.

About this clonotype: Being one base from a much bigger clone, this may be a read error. The CDR3 here is CSVTWRAQETKYF. In nucleotides, the CDR3 is TGCAGTGTCACGTGGAGGGCCCAGGAGACCAAGTACTTC. The chain couples TRBV20-1 to TRBJ2-5, with D possibly matching TRBD2 (6 bases). The CDR3 sequence is 13 residues long. Germline V gives CDR1 DFQATT, CDR2 SNEGSKA (reference sequence).

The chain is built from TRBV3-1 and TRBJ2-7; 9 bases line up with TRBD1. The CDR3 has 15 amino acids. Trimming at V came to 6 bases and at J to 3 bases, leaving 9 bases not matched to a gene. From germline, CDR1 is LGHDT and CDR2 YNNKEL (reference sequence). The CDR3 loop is CASSVGQGQYYEQYF. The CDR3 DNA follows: TGTGCCAGCAGTGTCGGACAGGGGCAATACTACGAGCAGTACTTC.

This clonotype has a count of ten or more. CDR3 region: CASSLISAGEQYF. The CDR3 DNA is TGTGCCAGCAGCTTAATATCCGCCGGCGAGCAGTACTTC. The J gene is TRBJ2-7, the V gene TRBV7-2, with no clear D. Germline assignment: CDR1 SGHTA and CDR2 FQGNSA. The CDR3 consists of 13 residues. Trimming removed 2 bases at V and 6 bases at J, with 11 bases between.

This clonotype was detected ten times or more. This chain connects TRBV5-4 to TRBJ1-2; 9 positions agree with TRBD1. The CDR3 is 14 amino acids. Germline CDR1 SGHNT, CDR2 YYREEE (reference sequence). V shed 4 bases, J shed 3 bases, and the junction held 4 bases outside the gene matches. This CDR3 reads CASSGGQGHYGYTF. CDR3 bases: TGTGCCAGCAGCGGTGGACAGGGGCACTATGGCTACACCTTC. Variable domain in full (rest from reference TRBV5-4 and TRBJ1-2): ETGVTQSPTHLIKTRGQQVTLRCSSQSGHNTVSWYQQALGQGPQFIFQYYREEENGRGNFPPRFSGLQFPNYSSELNVNALELDDSALYLCASSGGQGHYGYTFGSGTRLTVV.

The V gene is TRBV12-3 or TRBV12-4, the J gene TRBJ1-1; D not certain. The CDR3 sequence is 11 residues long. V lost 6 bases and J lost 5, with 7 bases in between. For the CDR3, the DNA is TGTGCCAGCAGCTTTATGACTGAAGCTTTCTTT. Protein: CASSFMTEAFF.